Sequencing of this TCR beta chain was carried out in a study of blood T cell repertoires in COVID-19. The wider study: T cells, B-cell-depleted T cells, or PBMCs supplied cDNA or gDNA.

Original handling: The authors estimated nucleated cell counts from reference gene primer amplification. Sequencing was performed with immunoSEQ multiplex PCR; in TCRdb, only in-frame clones are kept and a portion is missing. The V and J calls and clone size come from that table; D and trimming were worked out from the DNA. The data show about 99,000 clones, around 89% seen once. Trimming removed 3 bases at V and 8 bases at J, with 13 bases between. This CDR3 is 13 amino acids long. Germline V gene lookup returns CDR1 MNHEY and CDR2 SMNVEV (reference sequence). V is TRBV27 and J is TRBJ1-2; no clear D gene. The clonotype comes from a woman aged 60 to 75 with acute or convalescent COVID-19. Sequencing was done on a sample of peripheral blood. The CDR3 region is CASSFYGGNGYTF. The CDR3 DNA reads as TGTGCCAGCAGTTTTTATGGAGGGAACGGCTACACCTTC.